The 29 T cell receptor beta chains listed next were all sequenced from one sample in a study of siplizumab effects on memory and regulatory T cells. Measured with immunoSEQ multiplex PCR; TCRdb has only the in-frame clones, and not every one. The sample holds about 50,000 clones, around 98% seen once. The source material was naive CD8+ T cells sorted from blood. The receptors stem from a human donor in good health.

This rearrangement joins TRBV15 to TRBJ1-1, with a weak D call TRBD1 (5 bases). Per the germline V gene, CDR1 is LNHNV and CDR2 is YYDKDF (reference sequence). The CDR3 sequence is 15 residues long. V lost 5 bases to trimming and J lost 0 bases, with 13 bases between them. CDR3 sequence: CATSWDVSMNTEAFF. The DNA of the CDR3 is TGTGCCACCAGCTGGGACGTCTCCATGAACACTGAAGCTTTCTTT.

The CDR3, as DNA: TGTGCCAGTAGTATAGACAGGGGGGTAATGAACACTGAAGCTTTCTTT. Encoded protein: CASSIDRGVMNTEAFF. J is TRBJ1-1 and V is TRBV19; TRBD1 agrees at 7 bases. The CDR3 totals 16 residues. J lost 0 bases, V lost 0 bases, and 4 bases had no gene match. Germline V gives CDR1 LNHDA, CDR2 SQIVND (reference sequence).

The chain is built from TRBV18 and TRBJ2-1; 7 bases map to TRBD2. Germline CDR1 KGHSH, CDR2 LQKENI. Trimming cost V 0 bases and J 1 base; bases outside gene matches: 9. The length of the CDR3 is 18 residues. CDR3 protein: CASSPPVRERRSYNEQFF. CDR3 coding DNA: TGTGCCAGCTCACCACCGGTGCGGGAGAGAAGATCCTACAATGAGCAGTTCTTC.

The rearrangement uses TRBV28 and TRBJ2-5; 7 bases align to TRBD2. The germline V gene has CDR1 MDHEN and CDR2 SYDVKM. Germline trimming cut 11 bases from V and 1 base from J; bases unmatched to any gene: 1. The CDR3 sequence is 11 residues long. The CDR3 nucleotides are TGTGCCTCTAGCGGCCAAGAGACCCAGTACTTC. As protein: CASSGQETQYF.

The J gene is TRBJ2-3, the V gene TRBV7-3; D gene ambiguous. The V gene's germline CDR1 is SGHTA and CDR2 FQGTGA. CDR3 length: 14 residues. V was shortened by 1 base and J by 1 base, with 6 bases between the two germline ends. The CDR3 region is CASSLIGGTDTQYF. CDR3 nucleotide sequence: TGTGCCAGCAGCTTAATTGGAGGCACAGATACGCAGTATTTT.

The chain has TRBV30 and TRBJ2-1; perhaps TRBD2 as D (5 bases). The CDR3 length is 12 residues. V was pared by 5 bases and J by 6 bases, with 11 bases between. CDR1 GTSNPN and CDR2 SVGIG come from the germline V gene (reference sequence). CDR3 coding DNA: TGTGCCTGGGTGGCGGGTTTCAATGAGCAGTTCTTC. Protein product: CAWVAGFNEQFF.

The chain is built from TRBV5-1 and TRBJ2-3; D is perhaps TRBD2 (6 bases). Germline lookup yields CDR1 SGHRS and CDR2 YFSETQ. This CDR3 contains 15 residues. V lost 4 bases, J lost 3 bases, and 15 bases lay in between. CDR3 sequence reads: CASSLDWRETDTQYF. CDR3 in DNA: TGCGCCAGCAGCCTGGACTGGAGGGAGACAGATACGCAGTATTTT.

This chain uses TRBV7-9 with TRBJ2-3; perhaps TRBD2 as D (5 bases). V lost 2 bases to trimming and J lost 6 bases, with 12 bases between them. Germline CDR1 SEHNR, CDR2 FQNEAQ (reference sequence). The CDR3 is 14 amino acids. The CDR3 sequence: CASSLRSAGDTQYF. The DNA of the CDR3 is TGTGCCAGCAGCTTAAGGTCGGCGGGTGATACGCAGTATTTT.

The chain couples TRBV14 to TRBJ2-1, with a tentative D call TRBD1 (6 bases). This CDR3 contains 14 residues. V was cut by 0 bases and J by 5 bases, with 8 bases left in between. The V gene's germline CDR1 is SGHDN and CDR2 FVKESK. The chain's CDR3 is CASSQEQGDNEQFF. The CDR3, as DNA: TGTGCCAGCAGCCAAGAACAGGGAGACAATGAGCAGTTCTTC.

The CDR3 loop reads CASSLSAYYEQYF. The CDR3 DNA follows: TGTGCCAGCAGTTTATCGGCATACTACGAGCAGTACTTC. J is TRBJ2-7 and V is TRBV27, with D uncertain. CDR1 and CDR2 from the germline V gene are MNHEY and SMNVEV (reference sequence). The CDR3 covers 13 residues. Trimming took 0 bases from V and 3 from J, leaving 6 bases between them.

V and J are TRBV28 and TRBJ2-2; maybe TRBD1 (5 bases). CDR1 and CDR2 (germline): MDHEN, SYDVKM. This CDR3 region has 16 residues. Between the trimmed V and J ends, which lost 3 bases and 1 base, there was a span of 12 bases. The CDR3 spells CASSLLGVKNTGELFF. In DNA, the CDR3 is TGTGCCAGCAGTTTGTTAGGGGTTAAGAACACCGGGGAGCTGTTTTTT.

V and J are TRBV6-5 and TRBJ1-2, with D unclear. Germline CDR1 and CDR2: MNHEY and SVGAGI. The CDR3 consists of 14 residues. V lost 5 bases to trimming and J lost 6 bases, with 16 bases between them. The CDR3 DNA reads TGTGCCAGCAGTGCCGAATTTCGAAATGATGGCTACACCTTC. Translation: CASSAEFRNDGYTF.

The V gene is TRBV2, the J gene TRBJ1-1; 8 bases match TRBD1. This CDR3 contains 13 residues. CDR1 and CDR2 (germline): SNHLY, FYNNEI. J was trimmed by 5 bases and V by 4 bases; bases with no gene match: 3. This CDR3 is CASSVGQATEAFF. The DNA of the CDR3 is TGTGCCAGCAGTGTGGGACAGGCGACTGAAGCTTTCTTT. Combining the CDR3 with reference TRBV2 and TRBJ1-1 gives the whole variable domain EPEVTQTPSHQVTQMGQEVILRCVPISNHLYFYWYRQILGQKVEFLVSFYNNEISEKSEIFDDQFSVERPDGSNFTLKIRSTKLEDSAMYFCASSVGQATEAFFGQGTRLTVV.

The J gene is TRBJ1-1, the V gene TRBV4-2; weak D call: TRBD1 (6 bases). Between the trimmed V and J ends, which lost 0 bases and 9 bases, there was a span of 11 bases. The CDR3 totals 13 residues. CDR1 is LGHNA, CDR2 YNFKEQ, per germline. Here the CDR3 DNA reads TGTGCCAGCAGCCAAGAGGGGGCCCTAAAAGCTTTCTTT. Its translation: CASSQEGALKAFF.

DNA for the CDR3: TGTGCCAGCAGCGTAGACGCCGGGGAGCTGTTTTTT. Amino acids: CASSVDAGELFF. The chain links TRBV9 to TRBJ2-2; D gene unclear. V lost 0 bases, J lost 6 bases, and 3 bases lay in between. The CDR3 covers 12 residues. Germline values: CDR1 SGDLS, CDR2 YYNGEE.

This chain links TRBV27 with TRBJ2-7; the match to TRBD1 covers 9 bases. This CDR3 spans 16 amino acids. The germline V gene has CDR1 MNHEY and CDR2 SMNVEV (reference sequence). V dropped 5 bases and J dropped 2; count of bases not matched to a gene: 10. CDR3 loop: CASSPLLGQGAYEQYF. For the CDR3, the DNA is TGTGCCAGCAGTCCGCTATTGGGACAGGGAGCCTACGAGCAGTACTTC.

The rearrangement joins TRBV10-3 to TRBJ1-5, with 12 bases identical to TRBD1. This CDR3 comprises 15 residues. The germline V gene has CDR1 ENHRY and CDR2 SYGVKD. V lost 3 bases, J lost 6 bases, and 3 bases stayed unmatched. The CDR3 DNA reads as TGTGCCATCAGTGATGGGACAGGGGGCGGTCAGCCCCAGCATTTT. This translates into CAISDGTGGGQPQHF.

This clone occurred once. J is TRBJ2-5 and V is TRBV7-6; D gene uncertain. The CDR3 is 16 residues long. The V end was cut by 4 bases, the J end by 4 bases, with 19 bases between. CDR1 and CDR2 from the germline V gene are SGHVS and FNYEAQ. CDR3 coding DNA: TGTGCCAGCAGCTCACTATACCGGGCCCCAGGAGAGACCCAGTACTTC. Protein product: CASSSLYRAPGETQYF.

This clone was seen more than once but under ten times. The chain has TRBV29-1 and TRBJ2-7; 10 bases line up with TRBD2. The J segment lost 4 bases and the V segment lost 2 bases, leaving 2 bases of the junction unmatched. The CDR3 contains 13 residues. Germline V gene lookup returns CDR1 SQVTM and CDR2 ANQGSEA. CDR3 amino acids: CSVELAGEYEQYF. CDR3 sequence (DNA): TGCAGCGTTGAACTAGCGGGAGAGTACGAGCAGTACTTC.

CDR3 sequence reads: CASADREYTDTQYF. CDR3 coding DNA: TGTGCCAGCGCGGACAGGGAGTACACAGATACGCAGTATTTT. This rearrangement joins TRBV27 to TRBJ2-3, with 8 bases matching TRBD1. After removal of 8 bases from V and 2 bases from J, the junction contained 6 bases not matched to a gene. CDR3 length: 14 amino acids. CDR1 and CDR2 (germline): MNHEY, SMNVEV (reference sequence).

This clone was recorded a few times. V usage is TRBV2 and J usage is TRBJ2-7; TRBD1 agrees at 10 bases. V lost 3 bases and J lost 3; bases outside the gene matches: 5. The germline V gene encodes CDR1 SNHLY and CDR2 FYNNEI. The CDR3 is 15 residues long. The CDR3 DNA reads TGTGCCAGCAGTGATCGGACAGGGGGATTCTACGAGCAGTACTTC. Amino acid sequence: CASSDRTGGFYEQYF.

V and J are TRBV5-1 and TRBJ2-7; 9 bases line up with TRBD1. The CDR3 totals 15 residues. Germline CDR1 reads SGHRS; CDR2 reads YFSETQ. V shed 0 bases and J 2 bases; nucleotides not matched to a gene: 3. The CDR3 sequence: CASSLAQGAAYEQYF. Here the CDR3 DNA reads TGCGCCAGCAGCTTGGCACAGGGGGCTGCCTACGAGCAGTACTTC.

The chain carries TRBV28 and TRBJ1-2, with 8 nucleotides matching TRBD1. Per germline, CDR1 MDHEN and CDR2 SYDVKM. The CDR3 covers 14 residues. V gave up 7 bases and J gave up 7 bases; unmatched junction bases: 11. In DNA, the CDR3 is TGTGCCAGCACCCCCCCCGGACAGGGATCTGGCTACACCTTC. Amino acids: CASTPPGQGSGYTF.

The genes are TRBV19 and TRBJ1-1; D unclear. Germline loops: CDR1 LNHDA, CDR2 SQIVND (reference sequence). The CDR3 runs 15 residues. V was cut by 0 bases and J by 0 bases, with 8 bases left in between. DNA for the CDR3: TGTGCCAGTAGTATAGAGCTCGGCTTGAACACTGAAGCTTTCTTT. Protein product: CASSIELGLNTEAFF. Full variable domain (outside the CDR3, taken from reference TRBV19 and TRBJ1-1): DGGITQSPKYLFRKEGQNVTLSCEQNLNHDAMYWYRQDPGQGLRLIYYSQIVNDFQKGDIAEGYSVSREKKESFPLTVTSAQKNPTAFYLCASSIELGLNTEAFFGQGTRLTVV.

The V call is TRBV27, the J call TRBJ1-6, with D maybe TRBD1 (6 bases). CDR1 and CDR2 (germline): MNHEY, SMNVEV (reference sequence). This CDR3 comprises 15 residues. Trimming cost V 3 bases and J 8 bases, with 14 bases left between them. The CDR3 nucleotides are TGTGCCAGCAGTTTGCGTTGGGGGCGGGATTCACCCCTCCACTTT. This gives the protein CASSLRWGRDSPLHF.

V gene TRBV29-1 combines with J gene TRBJ2-1, with D tentatively TRBD2 (5 bases). Per germline, CDR1 SQVTM and CDR2 ANQGSEA. CDR3 length: 13 residues. Trimming took off 5 bases at V and 5 bases at J, with 13 bases between the two ends. The DNA for the CDR3 is TGCAGCGTTCCATCTGGACTGCACAATGAGCAGTTCTTC. This gives the protein CSVPSGLHNEQFF.

The genes are TRBV27 and TRBJ1-2; TRBD1 agrees at 7 bases. V lost 4 bases to trimming and J lost 3 bases; unmatched junction nucleotides: 5. The germline gives CDR1 MNHEY, CDR2 SMNVEV (reference sequence). CDR3 length: 14 residues. The CDR3 DNA reads TGTGCCAGCAGTTCCCGGACAGGAGACTATGGCTACACCTTC. It is translated as CASSSRTGDYGYTF.

This chain joins TRBV5-5 and TRBJ2-7, with 8 positions matching TRBD1. Germline V gene sequence: CDR1 SGHKS, CDR2 YYEKEE (reference sequence). This CDR3 has 14 residues. J lost 3 bases, V lost 2 bases, and 4 bases had no gene match. The chain's CDR3 is CASSLAGQGYEQYF. CDR3 DNA sequence: TGTGCCAGCAGCTTAGCCGGACAGGGCTACGAGCAGTACTTC.

The gene calls are TRBV29-1 and TRBJ2-7; TRBD2 aligns across 11 bases. The germline CDR1 and CDR2 sequences are SQVTM and ANQGSEA. V was clipped by 3 bases and J by 2 bases; unmatched bases: 6. CDR3 length: 15 amino acids. This CDR3 is CSVDDLAGGTYEQYF. Written as DNA, the CDR3 is TGCAGCGTTGATGATTTAGCGGGAGGGACCTACGAGCAGTACTTC.